This T cell receptor (beta chain) was retrieved from a study of shared clonotypes between healthy human individuals. Study-level points and caveats: The study's rarefaction showed incomplete sorted-subset sequencing despite large depth. All-four-donor shared clonotypes had higher generation probabilities than non-shared clonotypes did.

About this clone itself: Its antigen is unidentified. This specimen includes other DNA sequences encoding the same CDR3.

The deep-level immunoSEQ assay was used. As originally analysed: Filtering differed because ImmunoSEQ produced junction-only sequences that carried no quality scores. This table comes from immunoSEQ multiplex PCR, and its TCRdb copy is limited to in-frame clones, with some not included. Clonal size and the V and J genes are those of that table, whereas D and trimming came from the DNA. The sample consists of about 2 million clones, 90% to 95% of them appearing once. The CDR3 extends over 13 amino acids. Trimming took 2 bases from V and 1 from J, leaving 5 bases between them. The germline V gene has CDR1 MNHNY and CDR2 SVGAGI (reference sequence).

This TCR derives from a man younger than 35 in good health. Sample: naive CD4+ T cells sorted from blood. As for subset: CD45RA+ positively selected. The chain joins TRBV6-6 to TRBJ1-2; the D is unclear. The CDR3 nucleotides are TGTGCCAGCAGTTACAACAGTAACTATGGCTACACCTTC. It encodes CASSYNSNYGYTF.